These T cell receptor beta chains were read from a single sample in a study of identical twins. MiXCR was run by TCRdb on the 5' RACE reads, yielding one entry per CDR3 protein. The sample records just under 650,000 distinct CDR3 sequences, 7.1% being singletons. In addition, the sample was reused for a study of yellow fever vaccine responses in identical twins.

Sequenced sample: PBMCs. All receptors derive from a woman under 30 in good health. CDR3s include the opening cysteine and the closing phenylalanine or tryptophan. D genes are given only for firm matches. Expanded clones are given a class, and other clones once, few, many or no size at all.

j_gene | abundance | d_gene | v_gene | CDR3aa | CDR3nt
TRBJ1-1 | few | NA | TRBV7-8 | CASSLQPRNTEAFF | TGTGCCAGCAGCTTACAGCCTAGGAACACTGAAGCTTTCTTT
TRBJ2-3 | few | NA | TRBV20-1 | CSARRHSTDTQYF | TGCAGTGCTCGACGACACAGTACGGATACGCAGTATTTT
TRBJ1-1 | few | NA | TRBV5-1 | CASKLNRQMNTEAFF | TGCGCCAGCAAGCTTAACCGACAGATGAACACTGAAGCTTTCTTT
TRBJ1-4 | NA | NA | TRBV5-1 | CASSWTASNEKLFF | TGCGCCAGCAGCTGGACAGCATCTAATGAAAAACTGTTTTTT
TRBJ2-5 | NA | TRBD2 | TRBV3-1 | CASSQRRARESQETQYF | TGTGCCAGCAGCCAAAGAAGGGCGCGGGAGTCACAAGAGACCCAGTACTTC
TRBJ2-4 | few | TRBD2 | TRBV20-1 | CSASGPREGGNIQYF | TGCAGTGCTAGTGGTCCCCGGGAGGGGGGAAACATTCAGTACTTC
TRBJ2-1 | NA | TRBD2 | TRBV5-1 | CASSPSGGAWNEQFF | TGCGCCAGCAGCCCGAGCGGGGGGGCCTGGAATGAGCAGTTCTTC
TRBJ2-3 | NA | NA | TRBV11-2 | CASSRSVRPFAGSTDTQYF | TGTGCCAGCAGCCGTTCCGTTCGACCTTTCGCGGGAAGCACAGATACGCAGTATTTT
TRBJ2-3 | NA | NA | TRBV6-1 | CASTFRAVSTDTQYF | TGTGCCAGCACCTTCCGAGCGGTTAGCACAGATACGCAGTATTTT
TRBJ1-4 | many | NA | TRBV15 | CATSRATALGEKLFF | TGTGCCACCAGCAGAGCGACAGCCTTAGGGGAAAAACTGTTTTTT
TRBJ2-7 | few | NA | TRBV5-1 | CASSLDGRSHEQYF | TGCGCCAGCAGCTTGGACGGTAGAAGTCACGAGCAGTACTTC
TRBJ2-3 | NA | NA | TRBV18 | CASSPNAAGTQYF | TGTGCCAGCTCACCAAACGCGGCGGGTACGCAGTATTTT
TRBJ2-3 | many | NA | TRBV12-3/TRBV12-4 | CASSAGPTSSDTQYF | TGTGCCAGCAGTGCCGGGCCTACTAGTTCAGATACGCAGTATTTT
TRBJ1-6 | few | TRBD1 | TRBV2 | CASSNQRTGRSSYNSPLHF | TGTGCCAGCAGTAATCAACGGACAGGGAGGAGCTCCTATAATTCACCCCTCCACTTT
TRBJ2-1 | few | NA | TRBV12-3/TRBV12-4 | CASSWLLGGRNEQFF | TGTGCCAGCAGTTGGCTACTCGGGGGGCGGAATGAGCAGTTCTTC
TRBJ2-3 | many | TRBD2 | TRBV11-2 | CASSSRGGGLAGETDTQYF | TGTGCCAGCAGCTCTAGGGGAGGGGGACTAGCGGGGGAGACAGATACGCAGTATTTT
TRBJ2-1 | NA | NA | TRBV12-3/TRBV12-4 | CASSPPGYEQFF | TGTGCCAGCAGCCCCCCTGGCTATGAGCAGTTCTTC
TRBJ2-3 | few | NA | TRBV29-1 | CSGRGVATDTQYF | TGCAGCGGTCGGGGCGTAGCAACAGATACGCAGTATTTT